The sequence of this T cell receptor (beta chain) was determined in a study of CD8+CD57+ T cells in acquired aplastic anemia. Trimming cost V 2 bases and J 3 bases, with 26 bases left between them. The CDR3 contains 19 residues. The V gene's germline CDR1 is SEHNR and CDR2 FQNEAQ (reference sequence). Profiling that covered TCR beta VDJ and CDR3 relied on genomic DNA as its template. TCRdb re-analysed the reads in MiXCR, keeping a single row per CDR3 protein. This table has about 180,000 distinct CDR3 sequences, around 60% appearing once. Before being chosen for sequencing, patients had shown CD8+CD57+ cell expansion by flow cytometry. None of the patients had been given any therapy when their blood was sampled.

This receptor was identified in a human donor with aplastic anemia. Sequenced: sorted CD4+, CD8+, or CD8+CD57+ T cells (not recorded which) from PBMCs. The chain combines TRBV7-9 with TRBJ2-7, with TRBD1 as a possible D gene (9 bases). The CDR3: CASSLRTGDSTGGSYEQYF. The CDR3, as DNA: TGTGCCAGCAGCTTACGGACAGGGGATTCAACGGGAGGGAGCTACGAGCAGTACTTC.